This T cell receptor beta chain was obtained from a study of shared clonotypes between healthy human individuals (TCRdb year 2020). For the wider study: A couple of women and a few men aged 18 to 49 years were included in the cohort. For each donor, CD4 naive and CD4 memory were each run on three plates, CD8 naive on two plates, and CD8 memory on one plate. To estimate repertoire size and how much clonotypes are shared between individuals, the study performed deep sequencing of blood TCR repertoires from a few healthy adults. Different laboratories and diverse techniques were used to prepare libraries and sequence TCR repertoires, to increase sequencing depth and limit assay-specific biases. Between about 0.8 and 9 billion PBMCs per donor were obtained by leukapheresis. Summary of the overall study and its limitations: Sharing across a few donors was observed for about 5% of naive CD4, over 3% of naive CD8, over 2% of memory CD4, and about 0.4% of memory CD8 clonotypes. Larger estimated clonotype richness was generally found for naive subsets than for memory subsets. Pairwise subsampling led to the expectation that sequencing depth would affect the degree of clonotype sharing among donors. Sampling was restricted to blood, and TCR repertoires in tissue are likely to differ from TCR repertoires in blood. The genetic and exposure-history diversity represented was limited by the small number of donors. Rarefaction of sorted-subset datasets indicated incomplete sequencing despite the large sequencing depth. Clonotypes shared by all four sorted-subset donors showed higher generation probabilities than non-shared clonotypes.

Taken from cysteine to phenylalanine, the CDR3 has 17 residues. The retained sequence is limited to the CDR3, 51 bases, with the frame set at the first base. V loses 9 bases, J loses 3 bases, and the germline ends lie 27 bases apart. A note on this clone: Its antigen has not been determined. No much larger clone exists at a distance of one base, and base qualities are not known.

Healthy HIV-negative adults with no recently reported acute infections or vaccinations were included as donors. Every donor was a Caucasian adult living in Nashville, Tennessee, USA. CD4+ T cells were enriched by magnetic negative selection, after which naive cells were positively selected on CD45RA and the negative fraction was taken as the memory subset. Blood was obtained by leukapheresis, after which PBMCs were separated by Ficoll-Histopaque density gradient centrifugation and cryopreserved in liquid nitrogen vapor phase. Analytical flow cytometry was used to check the purity and quantity of every magnetically sorted T cell population. From each sorted fraction, genomic DNA was isolated and quantified by UV absorbance on a Nanodrop 2000c. Using the deep immunoSEQ assay, TCR CDR3 regions were amplified from genomic DNA by multiplex PCR. Extracted genomic DNA from each cell subset was distributed evenly across all wells of several immunoSEQ 96-well plates, and each plate was treated as a replicate. Each replicate PCR for sorted subsets received 200 ng genomic DNA, equal to about 30,000 T cell genomes. Purified libraries were measured with a Qubit 3.0 fluorometer, size-checked on a Bioanalyzer 2100, and measured again with the KAPA Library Quantification kit. A separate single-read 150-cycle Illumina NextSeq 550 flow cell was used to sequence each immunoSEQ 96-well plate. For the original study's pipeline: The immunoSEQ output contained only junctional sequences without quality scores, so filtering could not match that applied to full-length reads. To assign V/J genes and CDR3, sequences were annotated using PyIR, a Python wrapper for IgBLAST v1.9, with IMGT germline references. Reads were removed for weak V/J assignments (E-value above 1e-6), missing CDR3, stop codons, out-of-frame junctions, or ambiguous translated residues. V3J clonotypes were defined as sequences sharing an identical inferred V gene, J gene, and CDR3 amino acid sequence. Percentage overlap between repertoires was computed as shared unique clonotypes divided by the size of the smaller repertoire. Repertoire richness was assessed with RTK rarefaction, the Chao1 estimator, and Recon v2.1 estimates of unobserved clonotypes. Generation probabilities for all TCRbeta clonotypes obtained by the gDNA method from a handful of donors were computed using OLGA. Drawn from immuneACCESS, this table holds only the in-frame rearrangements with V and J called that TCRdb kept. Clones are partly lost; checked studies trace under half to an unresolved V gene and leave the rest unexplained. V and J calls and clone size are those listed in that table; D and trimming were worked out from the DNA. For this sample the table gives about 2.3 million clones, of which 85% to 95% were detected only once. 0.37% of the sample is taken by the ten largest.

Sequencing was done on a sample of naive CD4+ T cells from PBMCs. Taken with the paper, the label for cell subset or site translates to: CD45RA+ positively selected. The sequence links TRBV23-1 to TRBJ2-7; no D gene call is confident. TRBV23-1 is given ORF status, its function remaining uncertain. This clonotype was obtained from a man younger than 30 in good health. Some clones in this sample may be carry-over from other donors' samples. Read as DNA, the sequence is TGCGCCAGGAAAGCAAAAGGGTCCCATCCCGAGGTCTACGAGCAGTACTTC. Its amino acids are CARKAKGSHPEVYEQYF.